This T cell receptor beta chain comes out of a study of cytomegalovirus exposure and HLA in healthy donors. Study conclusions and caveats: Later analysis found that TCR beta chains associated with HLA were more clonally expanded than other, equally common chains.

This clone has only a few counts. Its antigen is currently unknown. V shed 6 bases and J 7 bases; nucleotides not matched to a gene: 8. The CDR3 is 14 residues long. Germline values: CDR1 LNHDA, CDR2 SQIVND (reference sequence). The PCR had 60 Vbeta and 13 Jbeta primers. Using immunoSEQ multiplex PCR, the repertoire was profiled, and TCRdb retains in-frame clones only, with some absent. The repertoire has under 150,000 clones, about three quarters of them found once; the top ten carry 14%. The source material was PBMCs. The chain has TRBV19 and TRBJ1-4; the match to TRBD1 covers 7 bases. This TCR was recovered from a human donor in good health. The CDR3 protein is CASRISGGSEKLFF. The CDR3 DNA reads TGTGCCAGTAGGATATCAGGGGGGAGTGAAAAACTGTTTTTT.